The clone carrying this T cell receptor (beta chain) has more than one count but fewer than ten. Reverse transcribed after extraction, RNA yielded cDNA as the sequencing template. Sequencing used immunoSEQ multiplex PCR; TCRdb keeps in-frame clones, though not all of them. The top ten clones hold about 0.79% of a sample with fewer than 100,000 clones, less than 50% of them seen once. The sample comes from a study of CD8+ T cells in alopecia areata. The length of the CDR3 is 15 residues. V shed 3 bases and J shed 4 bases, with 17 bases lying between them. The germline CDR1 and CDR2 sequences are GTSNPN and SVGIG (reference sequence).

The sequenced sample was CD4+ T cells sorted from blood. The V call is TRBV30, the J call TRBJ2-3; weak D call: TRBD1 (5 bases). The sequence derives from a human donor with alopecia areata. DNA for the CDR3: TGTGCCTGGAGGTCATTGGGGCTCGTTGCAGATACGCAGTATTTT. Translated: CAWRSLGLVADTQYF.